These 19 T cell receptor beta chains came from one sample sequenced in a study of T cell changes during pregnancy in multiple sclerosis (dated by TCRdb to about 2019). The method behind the library was the immunoSEQ multiplex PCR assay. As stored in TCRdb, this immuneACCESS dataset retains in-frame rearrangements with V and J assigned. A fraction of the clones does not appear; measured against another copy, unresolved V genes explain less than half of the discrepancy, and the remainder lacks a known reason. For this sample there are 45,000 or so clones; 91% appear just once. Together, the top ten hold under 9.5% of the sample. This specimen was CD8+ T cells from peripheral blood mononuclear cells, taken after pregnancy. These receptor sequences come from a female donor with multiple sclerosis, enrolled in a pregnancy study.

This clone was counted only a few times. The rearrangement links TRBV7-2 to TRBJ1-2; tentatively, D is TRBD1 (5 bases). Germline-derived CDR1 and CDR2 are SGHTA and FQGNSA. CDR3 length: 13 residues. V was pared by 1 base and J by 8 bases, with 11 bases between. The CDR3 DNA is TGTGCCAGCAGCTTAGTAAGGGAGGGGGGCTACACCTTC. This translates into CASSLVREGGYTF.

The CDR3 nucleotides are TGTGCCAGCAGCACGGACAGGGGGAGCGAGCAGTACTTC. It specifies CASSTDRGSEQYF. V usage is TRBV7-6 and J usage is TRBJ2-7; 10 bases are shared with TRBD1. CDR3 length: 13 amino acids. Losses at the gene ends were 5 bases for V and 6 bases for J; bases not matched to a gene: 4. CDR1 and CDR2 from the germline V gene are SGHVS and FNYEAQ.

V and J are TRBV2 and TRBJ1-1; 7 positions agree with TRBD1. Trimming removed 7 bases from V and 4 bases from J; junction bases left unmatched: 6. CDR3 length: 13 amino acids. Germline V gives CDR1 SNHLY, CDR2 FYNNEI. CDR3 region: CASIPTGTTEAFF. As DNA, the CDR3 is TGTGCCAGCATTCCGACAGGGACCACTGAAGCTTTCTTT.

CDR3 protein: CSVEVFGDRTYGYTF. Here the CDR3 DNA reads TGCAGCGTTGAGGTATTTGGGGACAGGACCTATGGCTACACCTTC. The J gene is TRBJ1-2, the V gene TRBV29-1; 8 bases are a match to TRBD1. V dropped 3 bases and J dropped 4; count of bases not matched to a gene: 10. The CDR3 is 15 residues long. Germline CDR1 is SQVTM and CDR2 is ANQGSEA.

The genes are TRBV6-5 and TRBJ2-7; 7 bases are shared with TRBD2. This CDR3 contains 14 residues. CDR1 and CDR2 (germline): MNHEY, SVGAGI. With 2 bases clipped from V and 0 bases from J, the junction kept 1 base outside the gene matches. The CDR3 loop is CASSYGGGSYEQYF. In DNA, the CDR3 is TGTGCCAGCAGTTACGGGGGGGGCTCCTACGAGCAGTACTTC.

The chain links TRBV12-5 to TRBJ1-2, with D perhaps TRBD1 (6 bases). Germline V gives CDR1 LGHNT, CDR2 FRNRAP. V lost 3 bases and J lost 3, with 11 bases in between. CDR3 length equals 14 residues. The CDR3 sequence is CASGFYRDDYGYTF. CDR3 nucleotides: TGTGCTAGTGGTTTTTACAGGGATGACTATGGCTACACCTTC.

This chain uses TRBV7-6 with TRBJ1-3; the D is unclear. Germline CDR1 SGHVS, CDR2 FNYEAQ. V lost 4 bases, J lost 0 bases, and 7 bases lay in between. This CDR3 is 14 amino acids long. The CDR3 here is CASSSSNSGNTIYF. For the CDR3, the DNA is TGTGCCAGCAGCTCCTCTAACTCTGGAAACACCATATATTTT.

V and J are TRBV29-1 and TRBJ1-2; TRBD1 aligns across 8 bases. The CDR3 runs 16 residues. With 4 bases clipped from V and 2 bases from J, the junction kept 12 bases outside the gene matches. Germline V gene lookup returns CDR1 SQVTM and CDR2 ANQGSEA. The CDR3 bases are TGCAGCGTTGGAGTTAAAACCGGGACAGGAAACTATGGCTACACCTTC. Translation: CSVGVKTGTGNYGYTF.

The sample holds a few counts of this clone. This chain joins TRBV30 and TRBJ1-1; TRBD1 is a possible D gene (6 bases). Trimming pared 5 bases from V and 1 base from J, leaving 17 bases between. CDR1 and CDR2 (germline): GTSNPN, SVGIG (reference sequence). The CDR3 has 15 residues. The CDR3, as DNA: TGTGCCTGGGACGATGAGGACAGAGGGAACACTGAAGCTTTCTTT. This translates into CAWDDEDRGNTEAFF.

The J gene is TRBJ1-1, the V gene TRBV29-1; 8 bases map to TRBD1. CDR3 length: 15 amino acids. With V trimmed by 3 bases and J by 3 bases, 9 bases remained unmatched. The germline V gene has CDR1 SQVTM and CDR2 ANQGSEA. The CDR3 here is CSVDPWTGRDTEAFF. The DNA of the CDR3 is TGCAGCGTTGATCCTTGGACAGGGCGAGACACTGAAGCTTTCTTT.

The CDR3 loop is CASSVGDSPSYNEQFF. The CDR3 coding sequence is TGTGCCAGCAGCGTAGGTGATAGCCCCTCCTACAATGAGCAGTTCTTC. The chain recombines TRBV9 with TRBJ2-1; D remains unclear. V lost 0 bases and J lost 0, with 10 bases in between. CDR1 is SGDLS and CDR2 is YYNGEE in the germline V gene. CDR3 length equals 16 residues.

This chain uses TRBV7-9 with TRBJ2-1, with D maybe TRBD1 (6 bases). Germline V CDR1 and CDR2: SEHNR, FQNEAQ (reference sequence). The CDR3 extends over 14 amino acids. V was cut by 5 bases and J by 7 bases, with 15 bases left in between. As DNA, the CDR3 is TGTGCCAGCAGCACGGCAGGGGCTTTTAATGAGCAGTTCTTC. It specifies CASSTAGAFNEQFF.

This rearrangement joins TRBV30 to TRBJ1-3; D remains ambiguous. The CDR3 is 15 amino acids. The germline V gene has CDR1 GTSNPN and CDR2 SVGIG (reference sequence). V was cut by 0 bases and J by 0 bases, with 9 bases left in between. CDR3 bases: TGTGCCTGGAGTGTATCCCCCAACTCTGGAAACACCATATATTTT. It yields the protein CAWSVSPNSGNTIYF.

This sequence joins TRBV11-3 and TRBJ1-1; 10 positions agree with TRBD1. V was pared by 1 base and J by 3 bases, with 5 bases of the junction left unmatched. The CDR3 is 16 amino acids. The germline gives CDR1 SGHNT, CDR2 YENEEA. CDR3 sequence (DNA): TGTGCCAGCAGCTTAGCGTTTGGGACAGGGGACACTGAAGCTTTCTTT. It is translated as CASSLAFGTGDTEAFF. Supplemented by reference TRBV11-3 and TRBJ1-1, the full variable domain reads EAGVVQSPRYKIIEKKQPVAFWCNPISGHNTLYWYLQNLGQGPELLIRYENEEAVDDSQLPKDRFSAERLKGVDSTLKIQPAELGDSAVYLCASSLAFGTGDTEAFFGQGTRLTVV.

This chain connects TRBV9 to TRBJ2-1, with TRBD2 matching 8 bases. This CDR3 comprises 14 residues. V lost 3 bases to trimming and J lost 2 bases; unmatched junction nucleotides: 1. CDR1 is SGDLS, CDR2 YYNGEE, per germline. The CDR3 protein is CASSGAGAYNEQFF. In DNA, the CDR3 is TGTGCCAGCAGCGGAGCGGGGGCCTACAATGAGCAGTTCTTC.

This clone was counted a single time. This sequence joins TRBV2 and TRBJ1-4; TRBD1 agrees at 9 bases. This CDR3 contains 17 residues. CDR1 and CDR2 from the germline V gene are SNHLY and FYNNEI. Losses at the gene ends were 4 bases for V and 5 bases for J; bases not matched to a gene: 11. In nucleotides, the CDR3 is TGTGCCAGCAGTGTAACAGGGGGCGGAAGCGAAAATGAAAAACTGTTTTTT. It specifies CASSVTGGGSENEKLFF. The whole variable domain, filled in from reference TRBV2 and TRBJ1-4, reads EPEVTQTPSHQVTQMGQEVILRCVPISNHLYFYWYRQILGQKVEFLVSFYNNEISEKSEIFDDQFSVERPDGSNFTLKIRSTKLEDSAMYFCASSVTGGGSENEKLFFGSGTQLSVL.

The gene calls are TRBV6-9 and TRBJ2-7, with a weak D call TRBD2 (6 bases). This CDR3 spans 10 amino acids. Germline CDR1 and CDR2: MNHGY and SVAAGI. The V gene lost 7 bases and the J gene lost 12 bases, with 13 bases spanning the gap. CDR3 DNA: TGTGCCAGCATCGGGTCGGGAGCGTACTTC. Amino acids: CASIGSGAYF.

CDR3 protein: CSLWSGSSNEQFF. CDR3 bases: TGCAGCCTGTGGAGCGGGAGCTCCAATGAGCAGTTCTTC. J is TRBJ2-1 and V is TRBV29-1, with TRBD2 matching 8 bases. The CDR3 totals 13 residues. Germline trimming cut 8 bases from V and 6 bases from J; bases unmatched to any gene: 9. Per the germline V gene, CDR1 is SQVTM and CDR2 is ANQGSEA.

This chain connects TRBV10-3 to TRBJ2-7; D call uncertain. V shed 0 bases and J shed 3 bases, with 6 bases lying between them. Germline V gene data show CDR1 as ENHRY and CDR2 as SYGVKD. The CDR3 extends over 13 amino acids. CDR3 DNA: TGTGCCATCAGTGAGTCGGGCAGCTACGAGCAGTACTTC. This encodes CAISESGSYEQYF.